Listed below are T cell receptor beta chains from one sample, sequenced in a study of beta chain features in type 1 diabetes. Here immunoSEQ multiplex PCR was the method, and the copy in TCRdb shows in-frame clones only, minus some. This sample has 600,000 to 700,000 clones, with about an eighth found just once. Sequenced sample: naive CD4+ T cells from blood. All receptors come from a man aged 18 to 30 with type 1 diabetes. The CDR3 runs from the conserved cysteine through the conserved F or W. The order of the fields is clone size, J gene, V gene, CDR3 length, D gene, CDR3 DNA, CDR3 protein. D genes are given only for firm matches. Some rows have no size entry. The others give once, few or many, or a class for an expanded clone.

few,TRBJ1-5,TRBV10-3,15,.,TGTGCCATCAGTGAGTCAAAGGCAGGGGTTCAGCCCCAGCATTTT,CAISESKAGVQPQHF
few,TRBJ2-5,TRBV5-1,15,.,TGCGCCAGCAGCTTGCAATCAGACGTCCAAGAGACCCAGTACTTC,CASSLQSDVQETQYF
few,TRBJ2-2,TRBV4-1,17,TRBD2,TGCGCCAGCAGCCAAGCCCGGGGGGGGCAAAACACCGGGGAGCTGTTTTTT,CASSQARGGQNTGELFF
few,TRBJ1-5,TRBV5-1,14,.,TGCGCCAGCAGCGCCGAACCTAGCAATCAGCCCCAGCATTTT,CASSAEPSNQPQHF
.,TRBJ1-2,TRBV6-5,15,TRBD1,TGTGCCAGCAGTCGTGGACAGGGACCCTCTAACGGCTACACCTTC,CASSRGQGPSNGYTF
few,TRBJ2-1,TRBV30,15,.,TGTGCCTGGAGTGAGCGTTGGTCTAGTATAAATGAGCAGTTCTTC,CAWSERWSSINEQFF
few,TRBJ2-1,TRBV2,15,.,TGTGCCAGCAGTGAGGGCACCCTCTCCTACAATGAGCAGTTCTTC,CASSEGTLSYNEQFF
.,TRBJ1-1,TRBV14,12,TRBD1,TGTGCCAGCAGCCCAGAGGGACAGGAAGCTTTCTTT,CASSPEGQEAFF
.,TRBJ2-4,TRBV28,15,TRBD1,TGTGCCAGCAGTACTGGGGGACAGGGGTCAAACATTCAGTACTTC,CASSTGGQGSNIQYF
.,TRBJ1-5,TRBV25-1,15,.,TGTGCCAGCAGTGAATCGCAGGGTGCAGGACAGCCCCAGCATTTT,CASSESQGAGQPQHF
few,TRBJ2-1,TRBV7-9,17,TRBD2,TGTGCCAGCAGCTCCAAGACTAGCGGGGGGGTGTACAATGAGCAGTTCTTC,CASSSKTSGGVYNEQFF
.,TRBJ2-1,TRBV4-1,16,TRBD1,TGCGCCAGCAGCCACCGACCGGGACAGGGGGAAAATGAGCAGTTCTTC,CASSHRPGQGENEQFF
.,TRBJ2-2,TRBV6-5,15,.,TGTGCCAGCAGCGGGTCGGGACCGAGGACCGGGGAGCTGTTTTTT,CASSGSGPRTGELFF
few,TRBJ1-2,TRBV9,13,.,TGTGCCAGCACCCGGGACACCAACTATGGCTACACCTTC,CASTRDTNYGYTF
.,TRBJ1-2,TRBV30,13,.,TGTGCCTGGGCAGCCAACCCTTCCTATGGCTACACCTTC,CAWAANPSYGYTF
few,TRBJ2-2,TRBV11-2,13,.,TGTGCCAGCAGCCCCCAGGACACCGGGGAGCTGTTTTTT,CASSPQDTGELFF
few,TRBJ2-1,TRBV30,12,.,TGTGCCTGGATCCCTGGTTTGGGGCCCCAGTTCTTC,CAWIPGLGPQFF
.,TRBJ2-7,TRBV2,12,.,TGTGCCGGGGCGGTAGCGTCCTACGAGCAGTACTTC,CAGAVASYEQYF
few,TRBJ1-4,TRBV9,14,.,TGTGCCAGCAGCGCCCTACAGGGTGGGGAAAAACTGTTTTTT,CASSALQGGEKLFF
few,TRBJ2-1,TRBV5-1,15,.,TGCGCCAGCAGCTTGGGGCCAGAGCTATACAATGAGCAGTTCTTC,CASSLGPELYNEQFF
few,TRBJ2-1,TRBV6-5,14,.,TGTGCCAGCAGCCCCCTCCAGGGATCCAATGAGCAGTTCTTC,CASSPLQGSNEQFF
few,TRBJ2-7,TRBV25-1,14,TRBD1,TGTGCCAGCAGGGCCGGGACAGGGGTCTACGAGCAGTACTTC,CASRAGTGVYEQYF
.,TRBJ2-1,TRBV5-1,14,.,TGCGCCAGCAGCTTTCGAAGCGCCTCCAATGAGCAGTTCTTC,CASSFRSASNEQFF
.,TRBJ1-4,TRBV7-9,15,TRBD1,TGTGCCAGCAGCTCATGGGACAGGAGTTGGGAAAAACTGTTTTTT,CASSSWDRSWEKLFF
few,TRBJ2-7,TRBV27,14,TRBD1,TGTGCCAGCCGCGGACAGGGAAGCTCCTACGAGCAGTACTTC,CASRGQGSSYEQYF
.,TRBJ2-5,TRBV6-5,14,.,TGTGCCAGCAGCTCCCAGGCAAGTCGAGAGACCCAGTACTTC,CASSSQASRETQYF
.,TRBJ1-1,TRBV2,14,.,TGTGCCAGCAGTGATCCTCGTTCAGCCACTGAAGCTTTCTTT,CASSDPRSATEAFF
.,TRBJ2-3,TRBV25-1,12,.,TGTGCCAGCAGCTTGGTCGGAGATACGCAGTATTTT,CASSLVGDTQYF
few,TRBJ1-1,TRBV5-1,14,.,TGCGCCAGCAGCGCACAGGGTTCCGGGGCTGAAGCTTTCTTT,CASSAQGSGAEAFF
few,TRBJ2-3,TRBV18,14,.,TGTGCCAGCTCACCACCGGCGAAGACAGATACGCAGTATTTT,CASSPPAKTDTQYF
once,TRBJ2-5,TRBV7-7,15,.,TGTGCCAGCAGCTTGACAAGTGGAGGGTGGGAGACCCAGTACTTC,CASSLTSGGWETQYF
.,TRBJ2-7,TRBV6-6,13,.,TGTGCCAGCAGTTACCCGGGTTTAGGAGAGCAGTACTTC,CASSYPGLGEQYF
few,TRBJ2-7,TRBV2,12,.,TGTGCCAGCAGACTAGGATACTACGAGCAGTACTTC,CASRLGYYEQYF
.,TRBJ1-2,TRBV9,13,.,TGTGCCAGCAGCCCGGACCTTAACTATGGCTACACCTTC,CASSPDLNYGYTF
.,TRBJ2-4,TRBV7-8,16,.,TGTGCCAGCAGCTTACAGACAGGACTAGCCAAAAACATTCAGTACTTC,CASSLQTGLAKNIQYF